This T cell receptor (beta chain) came from a study of cytomegalovirus exposure and HLA in healthy donors. The count of this clone is one. Its specificity is unknown. CDR1 is SGHTA and CDR2 is FQGNSA in the germline V gene. V lost 5 bases and J 2 bases, leaving 13 bases between the germline ends. CDR3 size: 15 residues. General study points: In an earlier analysis, in approximately 630 donors, most V segments appeared productive either ~87% or ~30% of the time. The study flagged around 150 TCR beta chains as cytomegalovirus-associated.

PCR involved 60 Vbeta and 13 Jbeta primers. Clones were read by immunoSEQ multiplex PCR, and TCRdb kept only the in-frame ones, dropping some. The table records about 160,000 clones, less than 90% of them present only once. The chain links TRBV7-2 to TRBJ1-3; a weak D match, TRBD1 (6 bases). The sample comprised PBMCs. The receptor was derived from a male donor in good health and CMV-seropositive. The CDR3 coding sequence is TGTGCCAGCAGCGGGGGCGGTGTAGCTGGAAACACCATATATTTT. It specifies CASSGGGVAGNTIYF. The full variable domain, rest sourced from reference TRBV7-2 and TRBJ1-3, is GAGVSQSPSNKVTEKGKDVELRCDPISGHTALYWYRQSLGQGLEFLIYFQGNSAPDKSGLPSDRFSAERTGGSVSTLTIQRTQQEDSAVYLCASSGGGVAGNTIYFGEGSWLTVV.